Included here is one T cell receptor beta chain sequence, with context. Germline V gene sequence: CDR1 SGHDN, CDR2 FVKESK. The CDR3 sequence is 14 residues long. The J segment lost 7 bases and the V segment lost 4 bases, leaving 5 bases of the junction unmatched. Study processing details: Amplifying reference gene primers gave estimates of nucleated cell counts. Using immunoSEQ multiplex PCR, the repertoire was profiled, and TCRdb retains in-frame clones only, with some absent. That table gives V, J and clone size, and the DNA gave D and trimming. The table has a few hundred thousand clones, about 90% seen once. This sample is drawn from a study of blood T cell repertoires in COVID-19. Study-wide background: T cells, B-cell-depleted T cells, or PBMCs supplied cDNA or gDNA.

Individuals aged roughly 18 to 95 years were recruited from fewer than 25 US areas. The receptor comes from a human donor in a cohort exposed to, infected with or recovered from COVID-19 (not recorded which). The donor label of this sample is uncertain. The chain uses TRBV14 and TRBJ1-4; 8 bases line up with TRBD1. The sequencing input was PBMCs or T cells enriched from blood (not recorded which). DNA for the CDR3: TGTGCCAGCAGCCGGGGGACAGGTTCTGAAAAACTGTTTTTT. Protein product: CASSRGTGSEKLFF. Complete variable domain (other parts from reference TRBV14 and TRBJ1-4): EAGVTQFPSHSVIEKGQTVTLRCDPISGHDNLYWYRRVMGKEIKFLLHFVKESKQDESGMPNNRFLAERTGGTYSTLKVQPAELEDSGVYFCASSRGTGSEKLFFGSGTQLSVL.